This TCR beta chain was captured in a study of T cells in tumors after PD-1 blockade. Study-wide background: During anti-PD-1 treatment, some patients continued daily vismodegib 150 mg.

Libraries were prepared by immunoSEQ multiplex PCR; TCRdb keeps only in-frame clonotypes and omits some of them. The table includes roughly 50,000 clones, nearly 80% detected once. The germline V and J ends were trimmed by 0 bases and 0 bases, with 10 bases remaining between them. This CDR3 is built from 15 residues. Germline values: CDR1 SGDLS, CDR2 YYNGEE. The clonotype comes from a human donor with basal cell carcinoma. The sample was PBMCs, taken before anti-PD-1 treatment. J is TRBJ2-7 and V is TRBV9; D perhaps matches TRBD2 (6 bases). CDR3: CASSVGSGSSYEQYF. CDR3 coding DNA: TGTGCCAGCAGCGTAGGTAGCGGAAGCTCCTACGAGCAGTACTTC.